These T cell receptor beta chains were read from a single sample in a study of identical twins. MiXCR was run by TCRdb on the 5' RACE reads, yielding one entry per CDR3 protein. The table has around 280,000 distinct CDR3 sequences, more than 6.5% seen once; the top ten hold less than 2.5%. The sample also formed part of further work on yellow fever vaccine responses in identical twins.

The specimen was memory (CD45RO+) T cells sorted from blood. The receptor source for this set is a woman between 18 and 30 years old in good health. CDR3s include the opening cysteine and the closing phenylalanine or tryptophan. The D gene is left open where the match is weak. Only part of the rows carry a size: once, few, many, or a class if the clone is expanded.

clone_size j_call v_call d_call cdr3_nt cdr3_aa
NA TRBJ1-1 TRBV11-2 NA TGTGCCAGCAGCTTAATCGCAGGGAACACTGAAGCTTTCTTT CASSLIAGNTEAFF
many TRBJ1-1 TRBV12-3/TRBV12-4 TRBD1 TGTGCCAGCAGTTGGGGGGCAGGGGGAACTGAAGCTTTCTTT CASSWGAGGTEAFF
NA TRBJ2-2 TRBV6-1 TRBD2 TGTGCCAGCAGTGCCGGGACTAGCGGGGGGAACACCGGGGAGCTGTTTTTT CASSAGTSGGNTGELFF
few TRBJ2-1 TRBV5-4 TRBD1 TGTGCCAGCAGCTTCCAGGGGGCTGGGAATGAGCAGTTCTTC CASSFQGAGNEQFF
few TRBJ2-6 TRBV12-3/TRBV12-4 TRBD1 TGTGCCAGCAGTTTAGGGGACAGGGGAAGGGGGGCCAACGTCCTGACTTTC CASSLGDRGRGANVLTF
NA TRBJ1-1 TRBV18 NA TGTGCCACCCTATCAGGGTCGAACACTGAAGCTTTCTTT CATLSGSNTEAFF
NA TRBJ1-3 TRBV3-1 NA TGTGCCAGCAGCCACGGACAATTCTCTGGAAACACCATATATTTT CASSHGQFSGNTIYF
many TRBJ2-1 TRBV5-6 NA TGTGCCAGCAGCCGTAGATACGAGCAGTTCTTC CASSRRYEQFF
few TRBJ2-3 TRBV15 TRBD2 TGTGCCACCAGCAGAGTTGCGGGGGGGGGCACAGATACGCAGTATTTT CATSRVAGGGTDTQYF
NA TRBJ2-3 TRBV5-1 NA TGCGCCAGCAGCTCAGGGGGGTTCCCCACAGATACGCAGTATTTT CASSSGGFPTDTQYF
NA TRBJ2-3 TRBV11-2 TRBD2 TGTGCCAGCAGCTTAGATCTCGGGAGGGGCTCGGCAGATACGCAGTATTTT CASSLDLGRGSADTQYF
many TRBJ2-2 TRBV12-3/TRBV12-4 NA TGTGCCAGCAGTTTAGGGGGAGCGCGAACCGGGGAGCTGTTTTTT CASSLGGARTGELFF
NA TRBJ2-1 TRBV20-1 NA TGCAGTGCTAGAGAGAGTTCGGGTAGGGTGGGTGAGCAGTTCTTC CSARESSGRVGEQFF
few TRBJ2-1 TRBV24-1 NA TGTGCCACCAGTCGGGGCGCGGTTGGGTACAATGAGCAGTTCTTC CATSRGAVGYNEQFF
once TRBJ1-6 TRBV5-4 NA TGTGCCAGCAGCTCTATCCCAGATAATTCACCCCTCCACTTT CASSSIPDNSPLHF
many TRBJ1-5 TRBV12-3/TRBV12-4 NA TGTGCCAGCAGTCTAGGGCCAAGCAATCAGCCCCAGCATTTT CASSLGPSNQPQHF
many TRBJ2-1 TRBV29-1 NA TGCAGCGGAGGCGGCCTGGCAAATGAGCAGTTCTTC CSGGGLANEQFF
few TRBJ2-2 TRBV5-8 NA TGTGCCAGCAGCTTGGCCGGCAGTTACACCGGGGAGCTGTTTTTT CASSLAGSYTGELFF
many TRBJ2-5 TRBV12-3/TRBV12-4 TRBD2 TGTGCCAGCTTGCCGGGACTAGCGGGGCGGGGAGAGACCCAGTACTTC CASLPGLAGRGETQYF
NA TRBJ2-4 TRBV12-3/TRBV12-4 TRBD1 TGTGCCAGCACGTCGGGACAGGGTTTTTCTTCAAACATTCAGTACTTC CASTSGQGFSSNIQYF
many TRBJ2-5 TRBV12-3/TRBV12-4 NA TGTGCCAGCAGTTTGGGCGGAGGAGAAGAGACCCAGTACTTC CASSLGGGEETQYF
many TRBJ2-1 TRBV6-4 NA TGTGCCAGCAGTGACATCGATGAGCAGTTCTTC CASSDIDEQFF
few TRBJ2-7 TRBV5-5 TRBD1 TGTGCCAGCAGCTTGGGTACAGGGGACCTTTACGAGCAGTACTTC CASSLGTGDLYEQYF
few TRBJ2-3 TRBV5-6 TRBD2 TGTGCCAGCAGCTCGTGGCTAGCGGGGCCCACGAAATACACAGATACGCAGTATTTT CASSSWLAGPTKYTDTQYF
many TRBJ2-3 TRBV28 TRBD1 TGTGCCAGCAGTTCCAACAGGGGGCAGGCAGATACGCAGTATTTT CASSSNRGQADTQYF
NA TRBJ2-1 TRBV21-1 NA TGTGCCAGCAGCGCAACCCCGGGACAGGGGAGCAATGAGCAGTTCTTC CASSATPGQGSNEQFF
NA TRBJ1-6 TRBV27 NA TGTGCCAGCAGTTTAGGTGGGACCGGTGGTTCACCCCTCCACTTT CASSLGGTGGSPLHF
many TRBJ2-1 TRBV24-1 NA TGTGCCACCAGTGACTTAGGAGCTGAGCAGTTCTTC CATSDLGAEQFF
few TRBJ2-3 TRBV27 NA TGTGCCAGCAGTTTGTCCATCGGAGGAGGCACAGATACGCAGTATTTT CASSLSIGGGTDTQYF
few TRBJ2-5 TRBV15 NA TGTGCCACCAGCAGAGTTAAGGGGGAAGGGACCCAGTACTTC CATSRVKGEGTQYF
NA TRBJ2-1 TRBV6-1 NA TGTGCCAGCAGTCCCCGGGACGGGGGGCGCAATGAGCAGTTCTTC CASSPRDGGRNEQFF
few TRBJ2-1 TRBV10-3 TRBD1 TGTGCCATCAGTACCGGGGAAGGGGGCATCGGTGAGCAGTTCTTC CAISTGEGGIGEQFF
NA TRBJ2-1 TRBV11-3 NA TGTGCCAGCAGTTCTTTCACGGATCTTGAGCAGTTCTTC CASSSFTDLEQFF
few TRBJ2-2 TRBV7-2 TRBD1 TGTGCCAGCAGCTTACTCCGGACAGGGTTTGCCGGGGAGCTGTTTTTT CASSLLRTGFAGELFF
NA TRBJ2-5 TRBV5-1 TRBD2 TGCGCCAGCAAATCGGCGGGGGGAGAGACCCAGTACTTC CASKSAGGETQYF
few TRBJ2-1 TRBV7-9 NA TGTGCCAGCAGCTTAGCCGCAGTCAATGAGCAGTTCTTC CASSLAAVNEQFF
NA TRBJ2-1 TRBV9 TRBD2 TGTGCCAGCAGCGTAGCGACTAGCGGGAGGGCCCATGAGCAGTTCTTC CASSVATSGRAHEQFF
few TRBJ1-2 TRBV28 NA TGTGCCAGCAGTTTCGACAGCTCTTATGGCTACACCTTC CASSFDSSYGYTF
NA TRBJ1-2 TRBV5-1 NA TGCGCCAGCAGCTTGGGTACAGCATATAATGGCTACACCTTC CASSLGTAYNGYTF
few TRBJ1-3 TRBV28 TRBD1 TGTGCCAGCAGTTTCCATGGACAGGGAGGAAACACCATATATTTT CASSFHGQGGNTIYF
NA TRBJ2-7 TRBV6-2/TRBV6-3 NA TGTGCCAGCAGTTACTCGGTAGCAATGACCTACGAGCAGTACTTC CASSYSVAMTYEQYF
NA TRBJ2-1 TRBV5-6 NA TGTGCCAGCAGCTTGGTTCGGGAACCCCGCCCGCCCTACAATGAGCAGTTCTTC CASSLVREPRPPYNEQFF
many TRBJ1-2 TRBV28 NA TGTGCCAGCAGTACGGACGGGCCCTATGGCTACACCTTC CASSTDGPYGYTF
many TRBJ2-1 TRBV28 NA TGTGCCAGCAGTCCCGCCTTATGGGGTTCGGGCAATGAGCAGTTCTTC CASSPALWGSGNEQFF
many TRBJ2-7 TRBV9 TRBD1 TGTGCCAGCAGCATAGGACAGGGAACCTACGAGCAGTACTTC CASSIGQGTYEQYF
few TRBJ2-2 TRBV5-1 NA TGCGCCAGCAGCCCCCGGAGGCTGGGGACCGGGGAGCTGTTTTTT CASSPRRLGTGELFF
NA TRBJ2-3 TRBV6-2/TRBV6-3 TRBD2 TGTGCCAGCAGTTATAGGGTGCGGGGGGGCATTGAAGATACGCAGTATTTT CASSYRVRGGIEDTQYF
NA TRBJ2-3 TRBV9 NA TGTGCCAGCAGCGTAGGCGGGAAGCTGACAGATACGCAGTATTTT CASSVGGKLTDTQYF
NA TRBJ2-5 TRBV5-8 NA TGTGCCAGCAGCCCTGAATACAGGGGGGGTCAAGAGACCCAGTACTTC CASSPEYRGGQETQYF
NA TRBJ1-5 TRBV28 NA TGTGCCAGCAGTGTGGTCCGCCAGCCCCAGCATTTT CASSVVRQPQHF
many TRBJ1-5 TRBV12-3/TRBV12-4 NA TGTGCCAGCAGAACAGGCCCCCAAGGGCCCCAGCATTTT CASRTGPQGPQHF